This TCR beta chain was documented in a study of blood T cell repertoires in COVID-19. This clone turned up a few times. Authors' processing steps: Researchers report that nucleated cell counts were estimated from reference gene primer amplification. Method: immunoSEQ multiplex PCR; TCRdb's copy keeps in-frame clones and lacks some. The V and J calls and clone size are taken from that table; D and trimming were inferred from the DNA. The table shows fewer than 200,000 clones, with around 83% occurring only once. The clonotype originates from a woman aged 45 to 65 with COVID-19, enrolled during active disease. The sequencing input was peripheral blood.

DNA for the CDR3: TGTGCCAGCGACCTCCCGACAGGGGGGAATCAGCCCCAGCATTTT. Amino acids: CASDLPTGGNQPQHF. The V and J genes are TRBV28 and TRBJ1-5, with TRBD1 matching 9 bases. V was pared by 8 bases and J by 4 bases, with 9 bases of the junction left unmatched. CDR3 length: 15 residues. Germline values: CDR1 MDHEN, CDR2 SYDVKM.